Presented here are 23 T cell receptor beta chains from one specimen sequenced in a study of siplizumab effects on memory and regulatory T cells. Profiled with immunoSEQ multiplex PCR; TCRdb holds only in-frame clones, not every one. The table includes around 65,000 clones, 79% detected once. Sample: memory CD4+ T cells sorted from blood. These receptors came from a human donor in good health.

This clone was seen at least ten times. The chain is built from TRBV27 and TRBJ1-4; D call uncertain. There are 13 residues in the CDR3. Germline CDR1 reads MNHEY; CDR2 reads SMNVEV (reference sequence). V was trimmed by 1 base and J by 5 bases, leaving 5 bases between them. CDR3 sequence: CASSLWLNEKLFF. The DNA for the CDR3 is TGTGCCAGCAGTTTATGGCTGAATGAAAAACTGTTTTTT.

The chain employs TRBV11-2 and TRBJ2-1; D may be TRBD1 (6 bases). From germline, CDR1 is SGHAT and CDR2 FQNNGV. The CDR3 has 15 residues. The germline V and J ends were trimmed by 4 bases and 8 bases, with 18 bases remaining between them. The CDR3, as DNA: TGTGCCAGCAGCTGGGGTTTCGAGGGGGTTTATGAGCAGTTCTTC. This codes for CASSWGFEGVYEQFF.

The V and J genes are TRBV7-2 and TRBJ2-2; D remains unclear. CDR3 size: 11 residues. CDR1 and CDR2 (germline): SGHTA, FQGNSA. The ends were cut back, 4 bases at V and 10 bases at J, with 7 bases in the middle. The CDR3: CASSWVKELFF. CDR3 in DNA: TGTGCCAGCAGCTGGGTTAAGGAGCTGTTTTTT.

CDR3 sequence (DNA): TGTGCCAGCTCCCGAAACAGAAACACTGAAGCTTTCTTT. It codes for CASSRNRNTEAFF. The chain employs TRBV18 and TRBJ1-1; D not resolved. Per germline, CDR1 KGHSH and CDR2 LQKENI. The V end was cut by 6 bases, the J end by 2 bases, with 10 bases between. The CDR3 consists of 13 residues.

This chain links TRBV19 with TRBJ1-5, with 7 bases identical to TRBD1. Germline lookup yields CDR1 LNHDA and CDR2 SQIVND (reference sequence). Losses at the gene ends were 4 bases for V and 5 bases for J; bases not matched to a gene: 11. The CDR3 runs 16 residues. The CDR3 sequence is CASSTSRGDRHQPQHF. CDR3 nucleotides: TGTGCCAGTAGTACCTCAAGGGGGGACAGACATCAGCCCCAGCATTTT. The full variable domain, its missing parts supplied by reference TRBV19 and TRBJ1-5, is DGGITQSPKYLFRKEGQNVTLSCEQNLNHDAMYWYRQDPGQGLRLIYYSQIVNDFQKGDIAEGYSVSREKKESFPLTVTSAQKNPTAFYLCASSTSRGDRHQPQHFGDGTRLSIL.

The chain couples TRBV4-1 to TRBJ2-7; D is uncertain. The CDR3 is 18 residues long. The germline gives CDR1 MGHRA, CDR2 YSYEKL. V lost 0 bases and J lost 2, with 20 bases in between. CDR3 DNA sequence: TGCGCCAGCAGCCAAGAAATTTTATTTCAGGCCCGTGCCTACGAGCAGTACTTC. Protein sequence: CASSQEILFQARAYEQYF.

V gene TRBV2 combines with J gene TRBJ1-1; the match to TRBD1 covers 7 bases. The CDR3 has 15 amino acids. The V and J ends lost 6 bases and 1 base, in that order; junction bases with no gene match: 8. Germline assignment: CDR1 SNHLY and CDR2 FYNNEI. The CDR3 DNA is TGTGCCAGCAGGAAAACCGGGACAGAGAACACTGAAGCTTTCTTT. This sequence encodes CASRKTGTENTEAFF.

The rearrangement uses TRBV7-6 and TRBJ1-6, with D possibly TRBD1 on 5 matching bases. The CDR3 totals 12 residues. Germline assignment: CDR1 SGHVS and CDR2 FNYEAQ. V was shortened by 2 bases and J by 14 bases, with 10 bases between the two germline ends. As DNA, the CDR3 is TGTGCCAGCAGCTTACTGGGGGACTCCCTCCACTTT. Translating gives CASSLLGDSLHF. The whole variable domain, filled in from reference TRBV7-6 and TRBJ1-6, reads GAGVSQSPRYKVTKRGQDVALRCDPISGHVSLYWYRQALGQGPEFLTYFNYEAQQDKSGLPNDRFSAERPEGSISTLTIQRTEQRDSAMYRCASSLLGDSLHFGNGTRLTVT.

In this sample, this clone turned up a few times. The genes are TRBV13 and TRBJ1-3, with D possibly being TRBD1 (6 bases). The CDR3 runs 17 residues. Germline values: CDR1 PRHDT, CDR2 FYEKMQ (reference sequence). The V end lost 3 bases, the J end lost 0 bases, and 15 bases lay between the germline ends. In DNA form, the CDR3 reads TGTGCCAGCAGCTTTACTTCGACAGGCTACTCTGGAAACACCATATATTTT. Translating gives CASSFTSTGYSGNTIYF.

The count of this clone is one. This chain uses TRBV10-2 with TRBJ2-7; 10 bases agree with TRBD1. This CDR3 region has 15 residues. Germline V gene sequence: CDR1 WSHSY, CDR2 SAAADI. V was pared by 4 bases and J by 2 bases, with 5 bases of the junction left unmatched. Written as DNA, the CDR3 is TGCGCCAGCAGTGTGACCGGGACAGGGGCCTACGAGCAGTACTTC. It codes for CASSVTGTGAYEQYF.

This chain uses TRBV2 with TRBJ1-2; D is unresolved. The germline V gene has CDR1 SNHLY and CDR2 FYNNEI. The CDR3 is 12 residues long. V lost 11 bases and J 4 bases, leaving 14 bases between the germline ends. The CDR3 sequence: CAASRTLYGYTF. CDR3 sequence (DNA): TGTGCCGCATCTAGGACCCTCTATGGCTACACCTTC.

The gene calls are TRBV19 and TRBJ2-7; 11 bases match TRBD1. The CDR3 spans 15 residues. V shed 6 bases, J shed 0 bases, and the junction held 4 bases outside the gene matches. The germline gives CDR1 LNHDA, CDR2 SQIVND (reference sequence). The CDR3 region is CASRPGTGGSYEQYF. The DNA for the CDR3 is TGTGCCAGTAGACCCGGGACAGGGGGCTCCTACGAGCAGTACTTC.

The rearrangement joins TRBV28 to TRBJ1-3; tentative D call: TRBD1 (5 bases). V was pared by 3 bases and J by 9 bases, with 12 bases between. The germline V gene encodes CDR1 MDHEN and CDR2 SYDVKM. This CDR3 contains 13 residues. The CDR3 is CASSFGGTPTIYF. CDR3 in DNA: TGTGCCAGCAGTTTTGGGGGAACCCCCACCATATATTTT.

This rearrangement joins TRBV5-6 to TRBJ1-6; 9 positions agree with TRBD1. CDR3 size: 15 residues. The ends lost 0 bases at V and 7 bases at J; junction bases unmatched: 2. CDR1 SGHDT and CDR2 YYEEEE come from the germline V gene. In nucleotides, the CDR3 is TGTGCCAGCAGCTTGGATACAGGGGGCAATTCACCCCTCCACTTT. It encodes CASSLDTGGNSPLHF.

CDR3 sequence (DNA): TGTGCCAGCAGCTTGACGTGGGGGTCTGGGGCCAACGTCCTGACTTTC. Translated: CASSLTWGSGANVLTF. The gene calls are TRBV11-2 and TRBJ2-6, with D perhaps being TRBD1 or TRBD2 (5 bases each). The germline V and J ends were trimmed by 3 bases and 1 base, with 10 bases remaining between them. Per germline, CDR1 SGHAT and CDR2 FQNNGV. The CDR3 is 16 residues long.

By sample fraction, this clone is medium-sized (0.01 to 0.1%). This chain uses TRBV5-1 with TRBJ1-5; D unclear. V lost 4 bases, J lost 7 bases, and 12 bases lay in between. Germline CDR1 SGHRS, CDR2 YFSETQ. This CDR3 is 13 amino acids long. The CDR3 sequence is CASSAWADQPQHF. In DNA form, the CDR3 reads TGCGCCAGCAGCGCCTGGGCGGACCAGCCCCAGCATTTT. Combining the CDR3 with reference TRBV5-1 and TRBJ1-5 gives the whole variable domain KAGVTQTPRYLIKTRGQQVTLSCSPISGHRSVSWYQQTPGQGLQFLFEYFSETQRNKGNFPGRFSGRQFSNSRSEMNVSTLELGDSALYLCASSAWADQPQHFGDGTRLSIL.

DNA for the CDR3: TGTGCCAGCAGCGTAAGTCGAGGGGCCATATACAATGAGCAGTTCTTC. Residues: CASSVSRGAIYNEQFF. V gene TRBV9 combines with J gene TRBJ2-1, with D perhaps matching TRBD1 or TRBD2 (5 bases each). CDR3 length: 16 amino acids. Per germline, CDR1 SGDLS and CDR2 YYNGEE. V lost 1 base to trimming and J lost 4 bases, with 15 bases between them.

J is TRBJ2-3 and V is TRBV10-3; possibly TRBD1 for D (6 bases). The V gene's germline CDR1 is ENHRY and CDR2 SYGVKD. This CDR3 contains 14 residues. Trimming took 10 bases from V and 6 from J, leaving 20 bases between them. The CDR3 loop reads CATSDSRDTDTQYF. DNA of the CDR3: TGTGCCACCTCAGACAGCAGGGACACGGATACGCAGTATTTT.

About this clone itself: The limits of the CDR3 on the DNA are not certain, so only TCRdb's listed CDR3 is given. The chain carries TRBV2 and TRBJ1-1. Per germline, CDR1 SNHLY and CDR2 FYNNEI. The CDR3 has 14 amino acids, counting both end residues. CDR3 in amino acids: CASILGGSRAEAFF.

This clone came up once. The chain couples TRBV7-6 to TRBJ2-7; TRBD2 matches at 15 bases. Trimming removed 5 bases from V and 0 bases from J; junction bases left unmatched: 8. This CDR3 has 18 residues. Germline V lookup: CDR1 SGHVS, CDR2 FNYEAQ. The CDR3 region has the DNA TGTGCCAGCAGCGCGGGACTAGCGGGGGGCTGGAGCTCCTACGAGCAGTACTTC. It translates to CASSAGLAGGWSSYEQYF.

This clone occurred a few times. The chain joins TRBV19 to TRBJ2-7; 13 bases map to TRBD2. Trimming at V came to 5 bases and at J to 6 bases, leaving 10 bases not matched to a gene. In germline, CDR1 is LNHDA, CDR2 SQIVND (reference sequence). This CDR3 comprises 16 residues. This CDR3 is CASSPRTSGGFGEQYF. DNA for the CDR3: TGTGCCAGTAGTCCCCGGACTAGCGGGGGCTTCGGCGAGCAGTACTTC.

This clone was observed a single time. The chain has TRBV19 and TRBJ2-1, with 10 bases fitting TRBD1. Germline CDR1 and CDR2: LNHDA and SQIVND (reference sequence). With V trimmed by 8 bases and J by 9 bases, 16 bases remained unmatched. This CDR3 is built from 16 residues. As DNA, the CDR3 is TGTGCCAGTCAACAGTGGGACAGGGGAGATGCAAGTGAGCAGTTCTTC. It codes for CASQQWDRGDASEQFF.

This clone was found a few times. This chain uses TRBV18 with TRBJ1-2; D call uncertain. Germline assignment: CDR1 KGHSH and CDR2 LQKENI. This CDR3 has 11 residues. Trimming removed 2 bases at V and 7 bases at J, with 5 bases between. The CDR3 DNA reads TGTGCCAGCTCACCAGGCTCTGGCTACACCTTC. This translates into CASSPGSGYTF.